This T cell receptor beta chain came from a study of blood T cell repertoires in COVID-19. Sequencing was performed with immunoSEQ multiplex PCR; in TCRdb, only in-frame clones are kept and a portion is missing. Among approximately 75,000 clones listed, 65% to 90% were seen once. Seattle's enrolled individuals joined amid active infection and were then monitored longitudinally. V was trimmed by 7 bases and J by 0 bases, leaving 12 bases between them. The CDR3 contains 14 residues. The germline V gene has CDR1 LNHDA and CDR2 SQIVND (reference sequence). The chain joins TRBV19 to TRBJ1-2; D remains ambiguous. This TCR was recovered from a man older than 75 with COVID-19, enrolled during active disease. The sample comprised peripheral blood. The CDR3 spells CASKTRLSNYGYTF. DNA for the CDR3: TGTGCCAGTAAGACAAGGCTGTCTAACTATGGCTACACCTTC.